These T cell receptor beta chains were read from a single sample in a study of lymphopenia after photon versus proton radiotherapy. The assay was immunoSEQ multiplex PCR, and TCRdb's table has in-frame clones only and misses some. This sample has approximately 70,000 clones, with about nine tenths found just once. The sample consisted of peripheral blood, taken from a patient treated with proton-based radiotherapy. The receptors come from a man of 80 years or more with esophageal cancer. CDR3s include the opening cysteine and the closing phenylalanine or tryptophan. A D gene is named only where the DNA matches it firmly. Clone size is shown for a subset of rows, as once, few, many or a class of expanded clone.

V	D	size	J	CDR3	DNA
TRBV5-4	.	.	TRBJ2-3	CASSLVRETDTQYF	TGTGCCAGCAGCTTGGTAAGGGAAACAGATACGCAGTATTTT
TRBV19	.	.	TRBJ1-5	CASSIGGGAGQPQHF	TGTGCCAGTAGTATAGGAGGGGGGGCGGGTCAGCCCCAGCATTTT
TRBV29-1	.	.	TRBJ1-2	CSVDRQGGGGYTF	TGCAGCGTTGATCGTCAGGGAGGTGGGGGCTACACCTTC
TRBV5-6	.	.	TRBJ2-7	CASSLRFSYEQYF	TGTGCCAGCAGCTTGCGGTTTTCCTACGAGCAGTACTTC
TRBV6-6	.	.	TRBJ1-6	CASSPRSPLHF	TGTGCCAGCAGCCCTAGGTCACCCCTCCACTTT
TRBV6-1	.	.	TRBJ2-7	CASSEPGQGKAEQYF	TGTGCCAGCAGTGAACCGGGGCAGGGAAAGGCCGAGCAGTACTTC
TRBV19	.	.	TRBJ2-2	CASQGGRLAPYGELFF	TGTGCCAGTCAGGGGGGGAGACTAGCTCCCTACGGGGAGCTGTTTTTT
TRBV6-5	.	.	TRBJ1-3	CASSYSRHPGNTIYF	TGTGCCAGCAGTTACTCGAGGCATCCTGGAAACACCATATATTTT
TRBV7-2	.	once	TRBJ2-3	CASRRTPHRDTQYF	TGTGCCAGCAGACGGACCCCCCACAGGGATACGCAGTATTTT
TRBV4-1	TRBD2	.	TRBJ2-1	CASSQGPSGGLDNEQFF	TGCGCCAGCAGCCAAGGGCCTAGCGGGGGGCTTGACAATGAGCAGTTCTTC